The TCR beta chain described here comes from a study of cytomegalovirus exposure and HLA in healthy donors. Findings and caveats of the study: Among the sequence variants, a highly shared cluster was likely an artifact of sequencing.

All the people who gave samples were healthy bone marrow donors. With 60 Vbeta and 13 Jbeta primers, the PCR was carried out. TCRdb's copy holds only in-frame clones and misses some; the assay was immunoSEQ multiplex PCR. The table records approximately 150,000 clones, roughly two thirds of them present only once. As to this clone: The target antigen is unknown.

The CDR3 has 16 residues. Germline assignment: CDR1 SNHLY and CDR2 FYNNEI. Deletions cut 6 bases from V and 0 bases from J, with 15 bases between. The TCR sequence derives from a male donor in good health and CMV-seronegative. Specimen: PBMCs. V and J are TRBV2 and TRBJ2-1, with D maybe TRBD2 (6 bases). The CDR3 protein is CASSRLDYSSYNEQFF. The CDR3 DNA sequence: TGTGCCAGCAGCCGACTAGACTATAGCTCCTACAATGAGCAGTTCTTC.